This entry describes one TCR beta chain. No antigen is known for it. Genomic DNA came from frozen unsorted single-cell suspensions. This CDR3 region has 14 residues. Germline assignment: CDR1 SGHDT and CDR2 YYEEEE. Trimming removed 9 bases from V and 0 bases from J, with 15 bases in between. This entry comes from a study of immune cell composition in non-small cell lung cancer. Study as a whole: Most cases were lung adenocarcinoma or squamous cell carcinoma.

Clones were read by immunoSEQ multiplex PCR, and TCRdb kept only the in-frame ones, dropping some. The sample has thousands of clones, around four fifths seen once. Study-wide results and limits: Tumour-reactive clones were not shown to match dominant in vivo tumour clones. Roughly 82% of squamous and 25% to 35% of adenocarcinoma cases had tumour-associated clones >0.5%.

The rearrangement uses TRBV5-6 and TRBJ1-1; D not certain. This sequence originates from a human donor with non-small cell lung cancer. The specimen was lung tumor tissue. The CDR3 nucleotides read TGTGCCACCAACATCTTCGCAGTGAACACTGAAGCTTTCTTT. Translation: CATNIFAVNTEAFF.